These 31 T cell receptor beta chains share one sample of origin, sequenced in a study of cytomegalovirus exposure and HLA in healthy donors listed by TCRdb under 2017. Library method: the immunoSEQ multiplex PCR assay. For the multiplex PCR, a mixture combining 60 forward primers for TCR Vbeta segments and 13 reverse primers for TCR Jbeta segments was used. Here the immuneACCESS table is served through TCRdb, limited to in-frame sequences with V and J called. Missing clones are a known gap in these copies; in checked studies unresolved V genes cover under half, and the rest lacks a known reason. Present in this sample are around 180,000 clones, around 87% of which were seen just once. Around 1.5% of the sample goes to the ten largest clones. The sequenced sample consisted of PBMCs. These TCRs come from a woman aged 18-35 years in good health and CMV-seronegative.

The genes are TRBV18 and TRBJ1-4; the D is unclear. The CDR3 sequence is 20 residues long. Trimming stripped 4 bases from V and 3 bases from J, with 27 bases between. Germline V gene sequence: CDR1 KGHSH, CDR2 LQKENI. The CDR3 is CASSRGRESNNGEANEKLFF. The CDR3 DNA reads TGTGCCAGCTCACGTGGTCGGGAATCCAACAATGGGGAAGCTAATGAAAAACTGTTTTTT.

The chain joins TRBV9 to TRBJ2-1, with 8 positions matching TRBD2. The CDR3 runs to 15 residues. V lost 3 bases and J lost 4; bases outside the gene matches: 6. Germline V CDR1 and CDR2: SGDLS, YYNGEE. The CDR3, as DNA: TGTGCCAGCAGCGGAACTAGCGGAGGGTACAATGAGCAGTTCTTC. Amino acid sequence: CASSGTSGGYNEQFF.

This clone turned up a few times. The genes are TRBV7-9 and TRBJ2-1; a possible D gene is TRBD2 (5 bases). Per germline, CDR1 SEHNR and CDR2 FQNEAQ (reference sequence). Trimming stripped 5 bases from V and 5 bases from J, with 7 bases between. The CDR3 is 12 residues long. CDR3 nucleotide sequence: TGTGCCAGCAGCCCACTAGACAATGAGCAGTTCTTC. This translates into CASSPLDNEQFF. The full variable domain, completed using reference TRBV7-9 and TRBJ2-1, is DTGVSQNPRHKITKRGQNVTFRCDPISEHNRLYWYRQTLGQGPEFLTYFQNEAQLEKSRLLSDRFSAERPKGSFSTLEIQRTEQGDSAMYLCASSPLDNEQFFGPGTRLTVL.

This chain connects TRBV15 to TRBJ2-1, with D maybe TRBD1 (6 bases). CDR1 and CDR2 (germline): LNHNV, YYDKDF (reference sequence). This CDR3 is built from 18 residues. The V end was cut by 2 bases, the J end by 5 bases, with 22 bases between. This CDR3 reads CATSRPLGAGGGHNEQFF. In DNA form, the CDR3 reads TGTGCCACCAGCAGACCGCTGGGGGCCGGCGGTGGGCACAATGAGCAGTTCTTC.

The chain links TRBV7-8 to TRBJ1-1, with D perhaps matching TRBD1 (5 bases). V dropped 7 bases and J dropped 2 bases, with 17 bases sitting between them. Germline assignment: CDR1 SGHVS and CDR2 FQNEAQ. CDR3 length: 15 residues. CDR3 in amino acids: CASNDQGFRNTEAFF. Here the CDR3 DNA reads TGTGCCAGCAACGATCAGGGATTTAGAAACACTGAAGCTTTCTTT. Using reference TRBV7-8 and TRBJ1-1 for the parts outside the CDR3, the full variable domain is GAGVSQSPRYKVAKRGQDVALRCDPISGHVSLFWYQQALGQGPEFLTYFQNEAQLDKSGLPSDRFFAERPEGSVSTLKIQRTQQEDSAVYLCASNDQGFRNTEAFFGQGTRLTVV.

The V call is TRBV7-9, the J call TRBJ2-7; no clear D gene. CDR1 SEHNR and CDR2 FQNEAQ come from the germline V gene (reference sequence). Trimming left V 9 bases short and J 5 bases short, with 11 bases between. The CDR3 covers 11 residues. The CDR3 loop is CASRSGHEQYF. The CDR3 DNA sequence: TGTGCCAGTCGCTCCGGTCACGAGCAGTACTTC.

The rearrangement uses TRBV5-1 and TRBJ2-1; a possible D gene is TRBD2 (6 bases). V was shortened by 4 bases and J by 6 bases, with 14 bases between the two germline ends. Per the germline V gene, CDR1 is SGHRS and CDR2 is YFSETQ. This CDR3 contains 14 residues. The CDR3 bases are TGCGCCAGCAGCCCGGGGGAGGCCACCAATGAGCAGTTCTTC. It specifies CASSPGEATNEQFF.

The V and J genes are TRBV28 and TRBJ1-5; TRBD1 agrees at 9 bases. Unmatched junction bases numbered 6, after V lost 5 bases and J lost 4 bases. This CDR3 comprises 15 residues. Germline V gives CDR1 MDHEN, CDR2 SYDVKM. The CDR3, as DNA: TGTGCCAGCAGTGGGGGGACAGGGAGAAATCAGCCCCAGCATTTT. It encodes CASSGGTGRNQPQHF.

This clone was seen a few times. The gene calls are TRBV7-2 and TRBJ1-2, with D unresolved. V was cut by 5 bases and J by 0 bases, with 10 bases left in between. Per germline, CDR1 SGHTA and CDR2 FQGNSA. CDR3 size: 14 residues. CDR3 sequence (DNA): TGTGCCAGCAGCGCCGGAGCAGCTAACTATGGCTACACCTTC. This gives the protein CASSAGAANYGYTF.

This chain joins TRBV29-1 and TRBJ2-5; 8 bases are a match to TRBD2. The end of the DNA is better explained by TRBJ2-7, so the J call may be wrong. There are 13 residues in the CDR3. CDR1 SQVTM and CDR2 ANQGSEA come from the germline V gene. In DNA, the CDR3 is TGCAGCGTACAAGCGGGAGTCGGCTACGAGCAGTACTTC. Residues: CSVQAGVGYEQYF.

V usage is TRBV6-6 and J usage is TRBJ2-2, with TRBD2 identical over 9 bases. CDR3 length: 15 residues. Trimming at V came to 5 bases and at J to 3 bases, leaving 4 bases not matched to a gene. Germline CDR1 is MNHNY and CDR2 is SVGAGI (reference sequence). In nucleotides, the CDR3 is TGTGCCAGCAGTACGCGGGGGGGCGACACCGGGGAGCTGTTTTTT. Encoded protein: CASSTRGGDTGELFF.

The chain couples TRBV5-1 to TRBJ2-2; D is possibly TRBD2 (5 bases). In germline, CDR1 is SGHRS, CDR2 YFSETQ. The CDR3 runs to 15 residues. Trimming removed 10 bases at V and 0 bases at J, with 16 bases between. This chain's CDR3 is CAGSDGSTNTGELFF. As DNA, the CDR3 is TGCGCCGGCTCCGATGGGAGTACGAACACCGGGGAGCTGTTTTTT.

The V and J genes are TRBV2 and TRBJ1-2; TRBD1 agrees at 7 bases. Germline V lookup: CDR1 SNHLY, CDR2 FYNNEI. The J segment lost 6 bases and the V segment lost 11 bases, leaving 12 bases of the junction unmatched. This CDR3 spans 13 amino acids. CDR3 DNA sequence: TGTGCCGGAGAAGTCGGACAGGTGAATGGCTACACCTTC. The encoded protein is CAGEVGQVNGYTF.

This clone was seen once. CDR3 loop: CASSERQGAYNEQFF. CDR3 coding DNA: TGTGCCAGCAGCGAGAGACAGGGGGCTTACAATGAGCAGTTCTTC. The rearrangement uses TRBV2 and TRBJ2-1, with TRBD1 identical over 10 bases. The junction had 6 bases not matched to a gene; V was cut back by 6 bases and J by 4 bases. The V gene's germline CDR1 is SNHLY and CDR2 FYNNEI. This CDR3 is built from 15 residues.

The CDR3, as DNA: TGTGCCAGTAACACTCATATCGGGAATCAGCCCCAGCATTTT. It encodes CASNTHIGNQPQHF. The chain joins TRBV19 to TRBJ1-5; D gene uncertain. Trimming took 7 bases from V and 4 from J, leaving 14 bases between them. The CDR3 loop spans 14 amino acids. The germline V gene has CDR1 LNHDA and CDR2 SQIVND (reference sequence).

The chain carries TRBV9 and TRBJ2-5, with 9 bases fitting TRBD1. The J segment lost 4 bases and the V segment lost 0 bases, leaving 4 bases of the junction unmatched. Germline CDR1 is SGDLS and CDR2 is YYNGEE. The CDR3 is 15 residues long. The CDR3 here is CASSVGRDRAETQYF. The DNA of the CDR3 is TGTGCCAGCAGCGTAGGGCGGGACAGGGCAGAGACCCAGTACTTC.

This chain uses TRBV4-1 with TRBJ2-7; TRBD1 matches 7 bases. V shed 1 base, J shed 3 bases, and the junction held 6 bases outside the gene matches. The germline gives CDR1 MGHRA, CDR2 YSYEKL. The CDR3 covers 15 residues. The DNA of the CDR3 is TGCGCCAGCAGCCAAGCGACAGGGAACCACTACGAGCAGTACTTC. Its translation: CASSQATGNHYEQYF.

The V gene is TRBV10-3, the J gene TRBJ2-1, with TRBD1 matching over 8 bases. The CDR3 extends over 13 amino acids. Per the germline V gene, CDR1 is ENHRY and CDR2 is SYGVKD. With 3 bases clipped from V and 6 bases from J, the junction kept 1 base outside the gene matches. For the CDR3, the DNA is TGTGCCATCAGTGACGACAGGGGCAATGAGCAGTTCTTC. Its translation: CAISDDRGNEQFF.

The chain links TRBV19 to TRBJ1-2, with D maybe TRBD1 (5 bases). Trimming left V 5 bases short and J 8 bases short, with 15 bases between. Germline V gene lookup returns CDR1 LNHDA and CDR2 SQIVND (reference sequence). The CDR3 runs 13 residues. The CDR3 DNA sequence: TGTGCCAGTAGTGTGGAGGGGCCTCTCGGCTACACCTTC. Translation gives CASSVEGPLGYTF.

CDR3 sequence reads: CASSPRAPGNTEAFF. Written as DNA, the CDR3 is TGCGCCAGCAGCCCCCGAGCCCCGGGGAACACTGAAGCTTTCTTT. V usage is TRBV5-1 and J usage is TRBJ1-1, with no clear D. CDR3 length: 15 residues. Per the germline V gene, CDR1 is SGHRS and CDR2 is YFSETQ. Trimming removed 4 bases at V and 1 base at J, with 14 bases between.

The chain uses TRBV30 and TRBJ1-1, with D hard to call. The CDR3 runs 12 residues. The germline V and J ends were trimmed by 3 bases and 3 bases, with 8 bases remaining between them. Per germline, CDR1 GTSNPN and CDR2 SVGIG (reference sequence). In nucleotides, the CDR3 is TGTGCCTGGAGACAGCTCCACACTGAAGCTTTCTTT. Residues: CAWRQLHTEAFF. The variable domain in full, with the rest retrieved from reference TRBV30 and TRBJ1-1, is SQTIHQWPATLVQPVGSPLSLECTVEGTSNPNLYWYRQAAGRGLQLLFYSVGIGQISSEVPQNLSASRPQDRQFILSSKKLLLSDSGFYLCAWRQLHTEAFFGQGTRLTVV.

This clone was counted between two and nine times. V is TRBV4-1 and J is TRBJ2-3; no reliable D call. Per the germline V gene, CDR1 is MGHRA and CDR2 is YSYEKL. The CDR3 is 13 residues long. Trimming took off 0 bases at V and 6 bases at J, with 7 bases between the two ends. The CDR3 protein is CASSQDLPDTQYF. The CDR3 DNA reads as TGCGCCAGCAGCCAAGACCTCCCCGATACGCAGTATTTT.

The CDR3 loop reads CASSSYHRGRTEAFF. CDR3 nucleotides: TGTGCCAGTAGTTCCTATCACAGGGGTCGAACTGAAGCTTTCTTT. V usage is TRBV19 and J usage is TRBJ1-1, with 7 positions matching TRBD1. This CDR3 comprises 15 residues. Unmatched junction bases numbered 11, after V lost 5 bases and J lost 5 bases. Germline V CDR1 and CDR2: LNHDA, SQIVND (reference sequence).

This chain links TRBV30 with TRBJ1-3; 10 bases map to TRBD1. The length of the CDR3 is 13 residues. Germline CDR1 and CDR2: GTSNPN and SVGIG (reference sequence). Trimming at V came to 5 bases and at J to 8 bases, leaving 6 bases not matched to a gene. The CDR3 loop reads CAWRGQGMDTIYF. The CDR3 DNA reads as TGTGCCTGGCGGGGACAGGGGATGGACACCATATATTTT.

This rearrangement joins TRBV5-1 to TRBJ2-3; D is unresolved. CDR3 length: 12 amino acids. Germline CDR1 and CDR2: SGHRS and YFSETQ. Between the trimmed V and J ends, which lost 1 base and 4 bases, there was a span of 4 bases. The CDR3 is CASSLSADTQYF. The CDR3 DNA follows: TGCGCCAGCAGCTTGTCGGCAGATACGCAGTATTTT.

The CDR3 nucleotides read TGTGCCAGCAGCCAAGAGGCGGGACAGGGTAGTACTTTCTTT. The encoded protein is CASSQEAGQGSTFF. This rearrangement joins TRBV4-2 to TRBJ1-1; 9 bases match TRBD1. The length of the CDR3 is 14 residues. The V gene end was trimmed by 0 bases and the J gene end by 12 bases; junction bases not matched to a gene: 8. The germline gives CDR1 LGHNA, CDR2 YNFKEQ.

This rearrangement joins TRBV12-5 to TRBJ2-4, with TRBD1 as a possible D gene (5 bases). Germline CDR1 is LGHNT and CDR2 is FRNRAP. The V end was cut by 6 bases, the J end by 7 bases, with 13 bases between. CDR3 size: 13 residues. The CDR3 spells CASGLEQANIQYF. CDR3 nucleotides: TGTGCTAGTGGCCTGGAACAGGCCAACATTCAGTACTTC.

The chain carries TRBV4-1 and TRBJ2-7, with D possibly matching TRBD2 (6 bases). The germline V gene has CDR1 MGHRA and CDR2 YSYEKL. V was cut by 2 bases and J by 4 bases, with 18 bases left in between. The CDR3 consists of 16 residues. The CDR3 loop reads CASSQPRDGSRYEQYF. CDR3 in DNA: TGCGCCAGCAGCCAACCCAGGGACGGGAGCAGATACGAGCAGTACTTC.

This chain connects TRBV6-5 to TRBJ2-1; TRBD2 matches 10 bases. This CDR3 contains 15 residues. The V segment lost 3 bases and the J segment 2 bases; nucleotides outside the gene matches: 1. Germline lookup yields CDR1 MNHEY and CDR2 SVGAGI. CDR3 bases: TGTGCCAGCAGTTATGGACTAGCGGCCTACAATGAGCAGTTCTTC. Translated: CASSYGLAAYNEQFF.

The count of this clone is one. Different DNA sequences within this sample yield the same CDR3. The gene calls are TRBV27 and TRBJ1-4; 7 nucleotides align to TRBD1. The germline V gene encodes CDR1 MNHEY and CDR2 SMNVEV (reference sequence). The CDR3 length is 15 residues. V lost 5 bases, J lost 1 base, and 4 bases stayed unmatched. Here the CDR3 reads CASSPYRGTNEKLFF. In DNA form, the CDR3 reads TGTGCCAGCAGTCCCTACAGGGGAACTAATGAAAAACTGTTTTTT.

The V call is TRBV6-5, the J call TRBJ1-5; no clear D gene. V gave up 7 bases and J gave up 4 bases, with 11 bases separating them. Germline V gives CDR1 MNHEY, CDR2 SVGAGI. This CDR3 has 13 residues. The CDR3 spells CASTTVENQPQHF. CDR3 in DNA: TGTGCCAGCACGACTGTCGAGAATCAGCCCCAGCATTTT.